The rows below give T cell receptor beta chains drawn from one sample of a study of OX40 agonist ivuxolimab in advanced cancers. Profiled with immunoSEQ multiplex PCR; TCRdb holds only in-frame clones, not every one. The table has about 77,000 clones, 85% to 90% seen once. This specimen was CD4+ or CD8+ T cells sorted from blood, taken in a trial of the OX40 agonist ivuxolimab. Receptor source: an adult with an advanced solid tumor such as melanoma, head and neck, liver or kidney cancer. Each CDR3 is given with its conserved first and last residue.

>TRBV5-4
CASRQNLGTGANVLTF
>TRBV7-9
CASSFRPGQGDNEQFF
>TRBV29-1
CSASGEYSNQPQHF
>TRBV29-1
CSVEDGWTKETQYF
>TRBV7-6
CASSPVGTGYTF
>TRBV11-2
CASSLKRNEKLFF
>TRBV7-9
CASSLSSNTEAFF
>TRBV28
CASVGDGYGYTF
>TRBV11-2
CASSLGTEIYEQYF
>TRBV6-9
CASSWGWGSGNTIYF
>TRBV30
CAWTGGSGNTIYF
>TRBV19
CASREGTGNNQPQHF
>TRBV15
CATARGLNEKLFF
>TRBV10-3
CATRGAGAYEQYF
>TRBV5-4
CASSSTPYNEQFF
>TRBV4-3
CASSQDRTHGNTIYF
>TRBV9
CASSAQGVKGNTIYF
>TRBV10-2
CASSELNQPQHF
>TRBV5-4
CASSPGSGTSVYEQYF